This T cell receptor (beta chain) is drawn from a study of shared clonotypes between healthy human individuals. Using immunoSEQ multiplex PCR, the repertoire was profiled, and TCRdb retains in-frame clones only, with some absent. This sample carries about 2.3 million clones, around 93% of them seen once, and the ten largest clones take 0.3% to 0.45%. Division of CD4+ cells produced a CD45RA+ naive subset and a CD45RA-negative memory subset. CDR1 is LNHDA and CDR2 is SQIVND in the germline V gene (reference sequence). CDR3 length: 14 amino acids. The V gene lost 3 bases and the J gene lost 3 bases, with 11 bases spanning the gap.

The sequencing input was naive CD4+ T cells from PBMCs. The sample's subset: CD45RA+ positively selected. The sequence was obtained from a man aged 18 to 29 in good health. Some clones in this sample may be carry-over from other donors' samples. V and J are TRBV19 and TRBJ1-1; D possibly corresponds to TRBD1 (5 bases). The CDR3 sequence: CASSMGHLDTEAFF. Here the CDR3 DNA reads TGTGCCAGTAGTATGGGGCACCTGGACACTGAAGCTTTCTTT.